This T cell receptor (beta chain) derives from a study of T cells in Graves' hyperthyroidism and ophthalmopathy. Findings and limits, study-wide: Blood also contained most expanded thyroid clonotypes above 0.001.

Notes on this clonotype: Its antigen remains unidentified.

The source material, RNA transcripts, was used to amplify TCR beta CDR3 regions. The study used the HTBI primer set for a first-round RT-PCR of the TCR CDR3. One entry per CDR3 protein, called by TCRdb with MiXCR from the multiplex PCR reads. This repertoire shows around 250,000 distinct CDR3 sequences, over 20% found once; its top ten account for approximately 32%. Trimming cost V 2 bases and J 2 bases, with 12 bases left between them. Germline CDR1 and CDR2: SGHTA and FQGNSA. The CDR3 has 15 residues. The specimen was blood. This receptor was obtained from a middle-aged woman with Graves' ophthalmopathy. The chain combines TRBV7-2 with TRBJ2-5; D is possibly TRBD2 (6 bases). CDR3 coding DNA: TGTGCCAGCAGCTTATCCGGGACTGTACAAGAGACCCAGTACTTC. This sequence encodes CASSLSGTVQETQYF. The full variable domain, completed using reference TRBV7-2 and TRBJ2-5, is GAGVSQSPSNKVTEKGKDVELRCDPISGHTALYWYRQSLGQGLEFLIYFQGNSAPDKSGLPSDRFSAERTGGSVSTLTIQRTQQEDSAVYLCASSLSGTVQETQYFGPGTRLLVL.